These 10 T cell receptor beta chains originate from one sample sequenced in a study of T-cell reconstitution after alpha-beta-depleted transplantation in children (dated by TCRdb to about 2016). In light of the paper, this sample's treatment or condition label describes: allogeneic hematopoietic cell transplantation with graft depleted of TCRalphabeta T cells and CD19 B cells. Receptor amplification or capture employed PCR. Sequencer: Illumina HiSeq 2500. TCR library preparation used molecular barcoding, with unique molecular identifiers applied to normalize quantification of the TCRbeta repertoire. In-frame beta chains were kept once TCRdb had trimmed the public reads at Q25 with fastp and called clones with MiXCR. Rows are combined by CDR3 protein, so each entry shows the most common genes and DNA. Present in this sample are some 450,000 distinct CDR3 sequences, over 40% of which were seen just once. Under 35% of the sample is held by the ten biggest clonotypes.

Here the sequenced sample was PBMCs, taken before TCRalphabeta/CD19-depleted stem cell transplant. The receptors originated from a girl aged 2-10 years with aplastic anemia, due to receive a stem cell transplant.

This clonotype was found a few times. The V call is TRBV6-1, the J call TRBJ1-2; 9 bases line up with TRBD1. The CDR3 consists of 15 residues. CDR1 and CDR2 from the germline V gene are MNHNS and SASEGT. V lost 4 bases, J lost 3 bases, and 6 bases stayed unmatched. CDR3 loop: CASSVSGTGHYGYTF. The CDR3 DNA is TGTGCCAGCAGTGTCTCCGGGACAGGGCACTATGGCTACACCTTC.

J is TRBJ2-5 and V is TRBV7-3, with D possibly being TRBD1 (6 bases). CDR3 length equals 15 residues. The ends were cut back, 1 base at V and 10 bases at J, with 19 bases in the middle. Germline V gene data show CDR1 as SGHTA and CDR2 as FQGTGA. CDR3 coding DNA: TGTGCCAGCAGCTTAAATGGGGGCCCTTTAGGAGACCAGTACTTC. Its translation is CASSLNGGPLGDQYF. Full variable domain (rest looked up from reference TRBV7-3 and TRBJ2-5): GAGVSQTPSNKVTEKGKYVELRCDPISGHTALYWYRQSLGQGPEFLIYFQGTGAADDSGLPNDRFFAVRPEGSVSTLKIQRTERGDSAVYLCASSLNGGPLGDQYFGPGTRLLVL.

CDR3 sequence: CSAMFGANVLTF. The CDR3 region has the DNA TGCAGTGCTATGTTTGGGGCCAACGTCCTGACTTTC. V usage is TRBV20-1 and J usage is TRBJ2-6; D unclear. The germline CDR1 and CDR2 sequences are DFQATT and SNEGSKA (reference sequence). V lost 4 bases and J 3 bases, leaving 4 bases between the germline ends. The CDR3 spans 12 residues.

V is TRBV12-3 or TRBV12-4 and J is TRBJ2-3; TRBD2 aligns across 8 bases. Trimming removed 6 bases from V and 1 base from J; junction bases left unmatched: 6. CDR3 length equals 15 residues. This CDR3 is CASSRQAGGTDTQYF. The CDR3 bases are TGTGCCAGCAGCCGCCAAGCGGGAGGCACAGATACGCAGTATTTT.

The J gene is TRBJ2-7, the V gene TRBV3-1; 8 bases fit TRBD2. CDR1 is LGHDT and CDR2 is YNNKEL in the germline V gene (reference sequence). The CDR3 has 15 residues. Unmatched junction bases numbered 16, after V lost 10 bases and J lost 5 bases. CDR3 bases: TGTGCCACCTCCATCGGGAGGGCGTGGTCCCACGAGCAGTACTTC. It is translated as CATSIGRAWSHEQYF.

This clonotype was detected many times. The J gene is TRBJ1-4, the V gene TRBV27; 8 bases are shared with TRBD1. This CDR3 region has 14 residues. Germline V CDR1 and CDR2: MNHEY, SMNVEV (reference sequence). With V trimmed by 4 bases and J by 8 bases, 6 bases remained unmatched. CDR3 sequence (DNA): TGTGCCAGCAGTTGGACAGGGTCTGAAGAAAAACTGTTTTTT. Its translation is CASSWTGSEEKLFF.

CDR3 residues: CASSFGVGCNEQFF. Here the CDR3 DNA reads TGTGCCAGCAGCTTCGGGGTAGGGTGCAATGAGCAGTTCTTC. The rearrangement uses TRBV5-6 and TRBJ2-1, with TRBD2 as a possible D gene (5 bases). Trimming shortened V by 2 bases and J by 6 bases, and 12 bases separated the two germline ends. Germline V CDR1 and CDR2: SGHDT, YYEEEE. The CDR3 length is 14 residues.

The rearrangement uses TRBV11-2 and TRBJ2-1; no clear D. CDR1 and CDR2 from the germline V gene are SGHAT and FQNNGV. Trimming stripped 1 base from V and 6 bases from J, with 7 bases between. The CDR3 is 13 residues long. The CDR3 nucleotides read TGTGCCAGCAGCTTAGTAGGTATCAATGAGCAGTTCTTC. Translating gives CASSLVGINEQFF. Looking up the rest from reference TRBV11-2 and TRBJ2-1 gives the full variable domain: EAGVAQSPRYKIIEKRQSVAFWCNPISGHATLYWYQQILGQGPKLLIQFQNNGVVDDSQLPKDRFSAERLKGVDSTLKIQPAKLEDSAVYLCASSLVGINEQFFGPGTRLTVL.

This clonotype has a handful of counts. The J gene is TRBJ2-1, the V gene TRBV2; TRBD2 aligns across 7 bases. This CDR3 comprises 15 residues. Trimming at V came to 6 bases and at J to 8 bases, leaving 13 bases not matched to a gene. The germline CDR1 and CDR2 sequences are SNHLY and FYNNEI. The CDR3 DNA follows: TGTGCCAGCAGGGCCCGGGACTACCAGAGGGATGAGCAGTTCTTC. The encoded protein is CASRARDYQRDEQFF.

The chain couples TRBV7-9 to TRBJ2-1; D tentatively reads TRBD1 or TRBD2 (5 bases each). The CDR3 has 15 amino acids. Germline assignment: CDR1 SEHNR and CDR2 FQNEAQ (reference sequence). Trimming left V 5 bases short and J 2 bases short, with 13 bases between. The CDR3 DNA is TGTGCCAGCAGCGGAAGGGACGGTCCCTACAATGAGCAGTTCTTC. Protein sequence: CASSGRDGPYNEQFF. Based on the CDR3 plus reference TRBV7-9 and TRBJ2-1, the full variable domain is DTGVSQNPRHKITKRGQNVTFRCDPISEHNRLYWYRQTLGQGPEFLTYFQNEAQLEKSRLLSDRFSAERPKGSFSTLEIQRTEQGDSAMYLCASSGRDGPYNEQFFGPGTRLTVL.